One and the same sample provided the 21 T cell receptor beta chains below, sequenced in a study of vaccination effects on CD4 cells after COVID-19. CD4+ T cells were isolated after around 10 days of culture. Two doses of either BNT162b2 or mRNA-1273 were given to each participant. TCRdb keeps only in-frame clones here, not all; method: immunoSEQ multiplex PCR. The table lists more than 60,000 clones, roughly 81% of them singletons. These receptors lack a known antigen. The sequencing here drew on CD4+ T cells from PBMCs cultured without peptide, taken after COVID-19 vaccination. The origin of the receptors is a human donor who received a COVID-19 vaccine.

Only a few counts were recorded for this clone. The chain links TRBV7-3 to TRBJ1-2; no clear D. The germline CDR1 and CDR2 sequences are SGHTA and FQGTGA. This CDR3 is 15 amino acids long. V was clipped by 2 bases and J by 3 bases, with 13 bases between them. For the CDR3, the DNA is TGTGCCAGCAGCTTAGCGCCAGTAAGCGACTATGGCTACACCTTC. Translation: CASSLAPVSDYGYTF. Together with reference TRBV7-3 and TRBJ1-2, the CDR3 gives the full variable domain: GAGVSQTPSNKVTEKGKYVELRCDPISGHTALYWYRQSLGQGPEFLIYFQGTGAADDSGLPNDRFFAVRPEGSVSTLKIQRTERGDSAVYLCASSLAPVSDYGYTFGSGTRLTVV.

J is TRBJ2-2 and V is TRBV9, with TRBD2 as a possible D gene (6 bases). Germline V gene data show CDR1 as SGDLS and CDR2 as YYNGEE. V was cut by 1 base and J by 2 bases, with 12 bases left in between. CDR3 size: 16 residues. The CDR3: CASSVSPGLNTGELFF. The CDR3 coding sequence is TGTGCCAGCAGCGTATCCCCCGGACTAAACACCGGGGAGCTGTTTTTT.

This chain's CDR3 is CASLRGTENTGELFF. The CDR3 DNA reads as TGTGCCAGTCTCAGGGGGACAGAGAACACCGGGGAGCTGTTTTTT. The V gene is TRBV19, the J gene TRBJ2-2; TRBD1 matches 7 bases. The CDR3 consists of 15 residues. Trimming at V came to 8 bases and at J to 1 base, leaving 7 bases not matched to a gene. Germline assignment: CDR1 LNHDA and CDR2 SQIVND (reference sequence).

There are a few counts of this clone. The V call is TRBV3-1 (or the pseudogene TRBV3-2), the J call TRBJ1-2, with TRBD1 matching 8 bases. V dropped 4 bases and J dropped 5; count of bases not matched to a gene: 3. CDR1 and CDR2 from the germline V gene are LGHDT and YNNKEL (reference sequence). This CDR3 has 13 amino acids. The CDR3 nucleotides read TGTGCCAGCAGCCTACAGGGGGAGTATGGCTACACCTTC. It translates to CASSLQGEYGYTF.

J is TRBJ1-2 and V is TRBV30; TRBD1 is a possible D gene (5 bases). V lost 2 bases and J 8 bases, leaving 21 bases between the germline ends. The CDR3 is made up of 15 amino acids. Per germline, CDR1 GTSNPN and CDR2 SVGIG (reference sequence). The CDR3: CAWSLGAAGLGGYTF. CDR3 nucleotides: TGTGCCTGGAGTTTAGGGGCTGCGGGATTAGGGGGCTACACCTTC.

The rearrangement uses TRBV6-5 and TRBJ2-5, with D tentatively TRBD1 (6 bases). CDR3 size: 14 residues. Deletions cut 5 bases from V and 1 base from J, with 11 bases between. Germline lookup yields CDR1 MNHEY and CDR2 SVGAGI. CDR3 bases: TGTGCCAGCAGTCAACGGACAGCCCAAGAGACCCAGTACTTC. As protein: CASSQRTAQETQYF.

The chain combines TRBV12-3 or TRBV12-4 with TRBJ2-6, with D unclear. Trimming removed 5 bases at V and 4 bases at J, with 3 bases between. The CDR3 spans 12 residues. CDR3 bases: TGTGCCAGCAGTCCCGGGGCCAACGTCCTGACTTTC. Its translation: CASSPGANVLTF.

V usage is TRBV19 and J usage is TRBJ2-7, with TRBD2 identical over 9 bases. Looked up from germline, CDR1 is LNHDA and CDR2 is SQIVND (reference sequence). V shed 4 bases and J 7 bases; nucleotides not matched to a gene: 5. This CDR3 has 13 amino acids. The CDR3 spells CASSTGLAKEQYV. The CDR3 nucleotides read TGTGCCAGTAGTACGGGACTAGCAAAGGAGCAGTACGTC.

In its sample, this clone was seen once. The chain recombines TRBV2 with TRBJ2-1, with D possibly being TRBD1 or TRBD2 (5 bases each). The V end lost 10 bases, the J end lost 0 bases, and 13 bases lay between the germline ends. CDR3 length: 14 amino acids. Germline V gene lookup returns CDR1 SNHLY and CDR2 FYNNEI. The CDR3 here is CATGTQSSYNEQFF. The CDR3 DNA reads TGTGCCACCGGGACCCAGAGCTCCTACAATGAGCAGTTCTTC.

V usage is TRBV28 and J usage is TRBJ2-7, with 7 bases lining up with TRBD1. The CDR3 length is 16 residues. V trimming: 6 bases; J trimming: 2 bases; junction bases outside the gene matches: 13. Germline V gene sequence: CDR1 MDHEN, CDR2 SYDVKM. The CDR3 region is CASRSLQGPLAYEQYV. DNA of the CDR3: TGTGCCAGCAGGTCCTTACAGGGGCCACTTGCCTACGAGCAGTACGTC.

This clone was observed once. The rearrangement joins TRBV19 to TRBJ1-1; D not certain. CDR1 and CDR2 (germline): LNHDA, SQIVND (reference sequence). The length of the CDR3 is 12 residues. V lost 7 bases and J lost 4, with 10 bases in between. The CDR3 nucleotides are TGTGCCAGTATTGAGTATGGCACTGAAGCTTTCTTT. Protein product: CASIEYGTEAFF. Based on the CDR3 plus reference TRBV19 and TRBJ1-1, the full variable domain is DGGITQSPKYLFRKEGQNVTLSCEQNLNHDAMYWYRQDPGQGLRLIYYSQIVNDFQKGDIAEGYSVSREKKESFPLTVTSAQKNPTAFYLCASIEYGTEAFFGQGTRLTVV.

The chain is built from TRBV18 and TRBJ2-7; D uncertain. Germline values: CDR1 KGHSH, CDR2 LQKENI. The CDR3 totals 14 residues. Trimming took off 9 bases at V and 0 bases at J, with 15 bases between the two ends. The DNA of the CDR3 is TGTGCCAGTTCCGGTTCGGACGGCTCCTACGAGCAGTACGTC. Its protein is CASSGSDGSYEQYV.

The J gene is TRBJ1-1, the V gene TRBV9, with a tentative D call TRBD1 (5 bases). The CDR3 covers 14 residues. Per the germline V gene, CDR1 is SGDLS and CDR2 is YYNGEE. The V end was cut by 0 bases, the J end by 5 bases, with 11 bases between. Here the CDR3 DNA reads TGTGCCAGCAGCGTAGCTGGGGGTTTGACTGAAGCTTTCTTT. Residues: CASSVAGGLTEAFF.

The chain uses TRBV28 and TRBJ1-1; 8 bases match TRBD1. Germline CDR1 is MDHEN and CDR2 is SYDVKM. V was clipped by 11 bases and J by 3 bases; unmatched bases: 8. This CDR3 spans 13 amino acids. In nucleotides, the CDR3 is TGTGCCGTTCTACAGGGGGGACACACTGAAGCTTTCTTT. Translated, it gives CAVLQGGHTEAFF. Supplemented by reference TRBV28 and TRBJ1-1, the full variable domain reads DVKVTQSSRYLVKRTGEKVFLECVQDMDHENMFWYRQDPGLGLRLIYFSYDVKMKEKGDIPEGYSVSREKKERFSLILESASTNQTSMYLCAVLQGGHTEAFFGQGTRLTVV.

The CDR3 reads CASSPADGGYEQYV. The CDR3 DNA sequence: TGTGCCAGCTCACCCGCCGACGGGGGTTACGAGCAGTACGTC. The chain carries TRBV18 and TRBJ2-7; D might be TRBD2 (6 bases). V was pared by 3 bases and J by 4 bases, with 13 bases between. The length of the CDR3 is 14 residues. Germline values: CDR1 KGHSH, CDR2 LQKENI.

In nucleotides, the CDR3 is TGCGCCAGCAGCCAAGATCCGGAGGTAGGCGGCTACACCTTC. Its protein product is CASSQDPEVGGYTF. V and J are TRBV4-3 and TRBJ1-2; D is uncertain. The ends were cut back, 0 bases at V and 8 bases at J, with 13 bases in the middle. Germline-derived CDR1 and CDR2 are LGHNA and YSLEER. This CDR3 region has 14 residues.

In its sample, this clone was seen a few times. This chain connects TRBV30 to TRBJ1-2; D is unresolved. The germline CDR1 and CDR2 sequences are GTSNPN and SVGIG (reference sequence). V lost 8 bases, J lost 4 bases, and 17 bases lay in between. This CDR3 is built from 13 residues. The CDR3 region is CAGGRQDGYGYTF. The CDR3 DNA is TGTGCCGGCGGACGGCAAGACGGCTATGGCTACACCTTC.

This clone was observed a single time. This chain uses TRBV5-1 with TRBJ2-3; perhaps TRBD2 as D (6 bases). The V and J ends lost 1 base and 5 bases respectively, with 11 bases between them. The CDR3 runs to 14 residues. Germline values: CDR1 SGHRS, CDR2 YFSETQ. Here the CDR3 reads CASSLTGDGDTQYF. CDR3 bases: TGCGCCAGCAGCTTGACGGGGGATGGAGATACGCAGTATTTT.

CDR3: CASSRTGNNSPLHF. CDR3 nucleotides: TGTGCCAGCAGCCGGACAGGGAATAATTCACCCCTCCACTTT. The rearrangement links TRBV2 to TRBJ1-6; 8 nucleotides agree with TRBD1. Germline values: CDR1 SNHLY, CDR2 FYNNEI. J was trimmed by 5 bases and V by 6 bases; bases with no gene match: 3. CDR3 length: 14 amino acids.

The V gene is TRBV30, the J gene TRBJ1-6; no clear D gene. Germline V gene data show CDR1 as GTSNPN and CDR2 as SVGIG (reference sequence). Trimming removed 0 bases from V and 12 bases from J, with 12 bases in between. The length of the CDR3 is 13 residues. This chain's CDR3 is CAWSVQAGEPLHF. Written as DNA, the CDR3 is TGTGCCTGGAGTGTTCAGGCCGGTGAACCCCTCCACTTT.

V is TRBV15 and J is TRBJ2-5, with 9 positions matching TRBD2. Germline CDR1 is LNHNV and CDR2 is YYDKDF (reference sequence). Trimming removed 3 bases from V and 3 bases from J; junction bases left unmatched: 8. The CDR3 is 16 amino acids. As DNA, the CDR3 is TGTGCCACCAGCAGGTGGTCTAGCGGGGCTAAAGAGACCCAGTACTTC. It specifies CATSRWSSGAKETQYF.